This TCR beta chain was identified during a study of naive and memory T cell subsets. Study observations and caveats: Especially in CD8 cells, naive repertoires contained a few larger clonotypes, possibly CD45RA-re-expressing memory cells.

Cells stained for CD3, CD4, CD8, CD45RA and CD27 were sorted into four subsets. This clonotype occurred many times. What it binds is unknown. This CDR3 has 13 amino acids. The germline gives CDR1 SQVTM, CDR2 ANQGSEA. Trimming took 6 bases from V and 3 from J; bases not matched to a gene: 4. Two oligonucleotides, mixed equimolar, formed the beta constant-region primer covering TRBC1 and TRBC2. The ligated cDNA underwent four PCR rounds using SP2 and nested alpha and beta constant-region primers. MiXCR was run by TCRdb on the UMI-ligation and nested PCR reads, yielding one entry per CDR3 protein. The sample has more than 95,000 distinct CDR3 sequences; more than 14% are singletons.

The J gene is TRBJ2-7, the V gene TRBV29-1, with 11 bases identical to TRBD2. This sequence was found in a human donor in good health. What was sequenced was naive CD8+ T cells from blood. In DNA, the CDR3 is TGCAGCGTAGGACTAGCGGGCAGCTACGAGCAGTACTTC. This gives the protein CSVGLAGSYEQYF.